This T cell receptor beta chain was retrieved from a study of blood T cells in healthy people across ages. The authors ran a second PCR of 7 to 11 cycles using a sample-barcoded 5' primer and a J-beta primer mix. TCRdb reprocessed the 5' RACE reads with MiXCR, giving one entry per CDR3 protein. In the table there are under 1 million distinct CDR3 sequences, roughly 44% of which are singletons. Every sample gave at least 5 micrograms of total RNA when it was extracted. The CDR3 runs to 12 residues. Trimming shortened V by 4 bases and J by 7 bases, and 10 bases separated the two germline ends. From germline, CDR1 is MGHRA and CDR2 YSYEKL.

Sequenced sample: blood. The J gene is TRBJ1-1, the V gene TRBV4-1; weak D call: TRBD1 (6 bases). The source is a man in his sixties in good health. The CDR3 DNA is TGCGCCAGCAGCCCAGGGGCCCTTGAAGCTTTCTTT. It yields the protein CASSPGALEAFF.